The 9 T cell receptor beta chains below all came from one sample that was sequenced in a study of low-dose radiotherapy and immunotherapy resistance in tumors. Both TCRalpha and TCRbeta chains were reverse transcribed with V-gene-specific primers. TCR amplification used roughly 20 PCR cycles, a constant-region primer and a V-primer adapter. TCRdb re-analysed the reads in MiXCR, keeping a single row per CDR3 protein. The sample holds some 82,000 distinct CDR3 sequences, approximately 19% seen once. Time point defined: before trial treatment. The material sequenced was PBMCs, taken before treatment. The receptors derive from a male donor with prostate cancer.

The rearrangement uses TRBV3-1 and TRBJ2-7, with 13 bases matching TRBD2. Per germline, CDR1 LGHDT and CDR2 YNNKEL (reference sequence). The CDR3 runs to 20 residues. Losses at the gene ends were 2 bases for V and 2 bases for J; bases not matched to a gene: 15. The CDR3 here is CASSQRRRGLAGNLPYEQYF. DNA of the CDR3: TGTGCCAGCAGCCAACGTCGTAGGGGACTAGCGGGAAACCTCCCCTACGAGCAGTACTTC.

This clonotype was counted at least ten times. This chain links TRBV6-6 with TRBJ2-6; 7 bases agree with TRBD1. There are 17 residues in the CDR3. Germline V CDR1 and CDR2: MNHNY, SVGAGI (reference sequence). J lost 0 bases, V lost 5 bases, and 7 bases had no gene match. CDR3 coding DNA: TGTGCCAGCAGTACATGGACAGGAAGCTCTGGGGCCAACGTCCTGACTTTC. It translates to CASSTWTGSSGANVLTF.

This clonotype has a count of ten or more. The chain joins TRBV29-1 to TRBJ2-1; possible D gene TRBD1, 5 bases. CDR1 SQVTM and CDR2 ANQGSEA come from the germline V gene. The CDR3 loop spans 15 amino acids. Between the trimmed V and J ends, which lost 5 bases and 7 bases, there was a span of 21 bases. The CDR3 sequence is CSVSFSGLGSNEQFF. Here the CDR3 DNA reads TGCAGCGTTAGTTTTTCAGGGCTGGGTAGTAATGAGCAGTTCTTC.

This clonotype has ten or more counts. This chain connects TRBV20-1 to TRBJ1-2; D is unclear. V gave up 0 bases and J gave up 7 bases, with 6 bases separating them. Per the germline V gene, CDR1 is DFQATT and CDR2 is SNEGSKA (reference sequence). CDR3 length: 11 residues. The CDR3 is CSAREGPGYTF. The DNA of the CDR3 is TGCAGTGCTAGAGAAGGCCCTGGCTACACCTTC.

To note about this clonotype: Given a much more abundant clone one base away, this may be a read error. The chain combines TRBV19 with TRBJ2-1; tentative D call: TRBD1 (5 bases). Trimming left V 4 bases short and J 10 bases short, with 17 bases between. CDR1 and CDR2 (germline): LNHDA, SQIVND (reference sequence). This CDR3 has 14 amino acids. The CDR3 reads CASSSGRVLGEQFF. The CDR3 DNA is TGTGCCAGTAGTAGCGGCAGGGTCCTCGGCGAGCAGTTCTTC.

Concerning this clonotype itself: This may arise from a read error, as a much more abundant clone is one base away. V and J are TRBV6-2 or TRBV6-3 and TRBJ1-5, with 7 nucleotides matching TRBD1. This CDR3 is 15 amino acids long. The V gene end was trimmed by 6 bases and the J gene end by 5 bases; junction bases not matched to a gene: 10. The V gene's germline CDR1 is MNHEY and CDR2 SVGEGT. CDR3 nucleotide sequence: TGTGCCAGCAGGGAAGCGGTGACAGGGTATCAGCCCCAGCATTTT. Amino acid sequence: CASREAVTGYQPQHF.

As concerns this clonotype: A far larger clone is one nucleotide away, so this likely arose from a read error. The chain couples TRBV3-1 to TRBJ2-2, with D perhaps assigned TRBD1 or TRBD2 (5 bases each). Germline CDR1 LGHDT, CDR2 YNNKEL (reference sequence). The length of the CDR3 is 16 residues. CDR3 loop: CASSQDLGPGTGKLFF. The CDR3 coding sequence is TGTGCCAGCAGCCAAGACCTGGGCCCAGGGACCGGGAAGCTGTTTTTT. The full variable domain, in which reference TRBV3-1 and TRBJ2-2 provide the parts outside the CDR3, is DTAVSQTPKYLVTQMGNDKSIKCEQNLGHDTMYWYKQDSKKFLKIMFSYNNKELIINETVPNRFSPKSPDKAHLNLHINSLELGDSAVYFCASSQDLGPGTGKLFFGEGSRLTVL.

The V call is TRBV3-1, the J call TRBJ2-5, with TRBD2 as a possible D gene (6 bases). V was shortened by 4 bases and J by 1 base, with 10 bases between the two germline ends. Germline CDR1 reads LGHDT; CDR2 reads YNNKEL (reference sequence). The CDR3 extends over 14 amino acids. The CDR3 sequence is CASSRRRGQETQYF. CDR3 DNA: TGTGCCAGCAGCCGTCGGAGGGGCCAAGAGACCCAGTACTTC.

As for this clonotype: This may stem from a read error, because a much larger clone lies one nucleotide away. The V gene is TRBV27, the J gene TRBJ2-3; the match to TRBD2 covers 9 bases. The CDR3 runs to 17 residues. Germline V gene data show CDR1 as MNHEY and CDR2 as SMNVEV (reference sequence). For the CDR3, the DNA is TGTGCCAACAGTTTATCCCTGCGACTAGCGGGCACAGATACGCAGTATTTT. It is translated as CANSLSLRLAGTDTQYF.